This TCR beta chain is from a study of PD-L1 blockade in urothelial cancer. Whole-study context: Researchers found blood samples held a median of around 140,000 T cells.

With regard to this clone: The antigen is undetermined.

General study findings and limits: The study found that durable-benefit patients expanded tumor-associated blood clones more at 3 weeks.

Sequenced by immunoSEQ multiplex PCR; TCRdb stores in-frame clones only, minus some. Here the sample spans 35,000 to 50,000 clones, around 90% being singletons. CDR1 and CDR2 (germline): SGHRS, YFSETQ. V lost 0 bases to trimming and J lost 2 bases, with 14 bases between them. The CDR3 is 16 amino acids. Sampling of each patient yielded between 1 and 8 specimens, collected pretreatment and on-treatment. The sequence came from a woman between 55 and 75 years old with urothelial cancer. This specimen consisted of PBMCs, obtained around atezolizumab (anti-PD-L1) treatment. This sequence joins TRBV5-1 and TRBJ2-5; D is perhaps TRBD2 (7 bases). The CDR3 loop is CASSLEGGGGQETQYF. CDR3 in DNA: TGCGCCAGCAGCTTGGAGGGGGGGGGCGGACAAGAGACCCAGTACTTC.